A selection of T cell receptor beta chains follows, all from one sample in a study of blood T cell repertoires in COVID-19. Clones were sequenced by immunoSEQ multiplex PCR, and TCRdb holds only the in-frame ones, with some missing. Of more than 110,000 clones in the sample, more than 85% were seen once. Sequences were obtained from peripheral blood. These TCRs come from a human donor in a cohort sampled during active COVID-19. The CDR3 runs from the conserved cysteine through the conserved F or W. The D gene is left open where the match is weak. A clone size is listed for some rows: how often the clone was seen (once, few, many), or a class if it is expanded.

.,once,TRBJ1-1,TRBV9,TGTGCCAGCAGCACTTACCGGGGGGAAGCTTTCTTT,CASSTYRGEAFF
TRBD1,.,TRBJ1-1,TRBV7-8,TGTGCCAGCAGCTTAAACAGGGGGTTGAACACTGAAGCTTTCTTT,CASSLNRGLNTEAFF
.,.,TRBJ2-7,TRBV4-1,TGCGCCAGCAGCCAAGGGAGTGAGCTGATCTACGAGCAGTACTTC,CASSQGSELIYEQYF
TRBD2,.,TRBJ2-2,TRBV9,TGTGCCAGCAGCGTAGTCCTAGCGGGGGCGGTCGCCGGGGAGCTGTTTTTT,CASSVVLAGAVAGELFF
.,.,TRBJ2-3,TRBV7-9,TGTGCCAGCAGCTTATGGGACTTCTCAAGGGATACGCAGTATTTT,CASSLWDFSRDTQYF
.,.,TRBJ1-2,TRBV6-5,TGTGCCAGCAGTTACAGTCAGACAACCTATGGCTACACCTTC,CASSYSQTTYGYTF
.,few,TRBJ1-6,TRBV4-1,TGCGCCAGCAGCCAAGGCAGTTCTCATCCTTATAATTCACCCCTCCACTTT,CASSQGSSHPYNSPLHF
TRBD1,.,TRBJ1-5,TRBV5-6,TGTGCCAGCAGCATAACCGGGACAGGGGGGATCATCCAGCATTTT,CASSITGTGGIIQHF
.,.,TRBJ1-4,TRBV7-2,TGTGCCAGCAGCTTAGGGTTTGGCGGGGCAACTAATGAAAAACTGTTTTTT,CASSLGFGGATNEKLFF
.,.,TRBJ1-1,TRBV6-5,TGTGCCAGCAGGGGACAAATGAACACTGAAGCTTTCTTT,CASRGQMNTEAFF
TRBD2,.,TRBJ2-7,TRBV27,TGTGCCAGCAGCGGGCGGGGGGGAACCGAGCAGTACTTC,CASSGRGGTEQYF
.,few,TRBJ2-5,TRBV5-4,TGTGCCACCAGCCGGACAGAACAAGAGACCCAGTACTTC,CATSRTEQETQYF
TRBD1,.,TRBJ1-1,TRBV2,TGTGTCACTACAGGGGATGGTCGGGCTGAAGCTTTCTTT,CVTTGDGRAEAFF
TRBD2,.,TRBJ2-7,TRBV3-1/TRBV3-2,TGTGCCAGCAGCCAAGATCAACTAGCGGGAGAAGCCTACGAGCAGTACTTC,CASSQDQLAGEAYEQYF
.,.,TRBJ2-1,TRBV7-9,TGTGCCAGCAGCCTGGGGGGGCACAGGGCCTACAATGAGCAGTTCTTC,CASSLGGHRAYNEQFF
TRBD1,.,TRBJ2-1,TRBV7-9,TGTGCCAGCACAAGGACAGGGGGCAATGAGCAGTTCTTC,CASTRTGGNEQFF
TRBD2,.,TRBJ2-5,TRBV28,TGTGCCAGCAGCCTTACCGGGACTATCATCCCGGGGACCCAGTACTTC,CASSLTGTIIPGTQYF
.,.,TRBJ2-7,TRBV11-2,TGTGCCAGCAGCTTAGATTCGAGAGGCGGGATAGTATCCTACGAGCAGTACTTC,CASSLDSRGGIVSYEQYF
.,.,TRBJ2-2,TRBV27,TGTGCCAGCAGTTTATTGTCGGGCGGGGAGCTGTTTTTT,CASSLLSGGELFF
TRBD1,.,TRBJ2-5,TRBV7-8,TGTGCCAGCAGCTTACGGTTAGCCCTCAGGGGGGAGACCCAGTACTTC,CASSLRLALRGETQYF
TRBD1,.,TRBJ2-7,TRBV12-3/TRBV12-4,TGTGCCGTAGCGACAGGGTACTACGAGCAGTACTTC,CAVATGYYEQYF
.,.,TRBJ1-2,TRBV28,TGTGCCAGCAGTTTCCGGGACAAACCTATGACGGGCTACACCTTC,CASSFRDKPMTGYTF
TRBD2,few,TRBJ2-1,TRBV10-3,TGTGCCATCAGTGAGGAGGGGACTAGCGTTAATGAGCAGTTCTTC,CAISEEGTSVNEQFF
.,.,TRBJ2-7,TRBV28,TGTGCCAGCAGTCCACAGGCCTACGAGCAGTACTTC,CASSPQAYEQYF
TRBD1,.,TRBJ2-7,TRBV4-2,TGTGCCAGCAGCCCGGGGACAGGGGGATTCTACGAGCAGTACTTC,CASSPGTGGFYEQYF
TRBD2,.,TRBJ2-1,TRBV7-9,TGTGCCAGCAGCTTGAGGTTGACGGGGGGGTACAATGAGCAGTTCTTC,CASSLRLTGGYNEQFF
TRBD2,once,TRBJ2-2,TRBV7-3,TGTGCCAGCATGGAGGTAGCGGGAGCCGGGGAGCTGTTTTTT,CASMEVAGAGELFF
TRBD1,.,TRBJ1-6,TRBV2,TGTGCCAGCAGTGAGGGGACAGGGGTAGATTCACCCCTCCACTTT,CASSEGTGVDSPLHF
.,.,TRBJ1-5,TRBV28,TGTGCCAGCAGAATTTCAGGGCAGCCCCAGCATTTT,CASRISGQPQHF